These T cell receptor beta chains were read from a single sample in a study of blood T cell repertoires in COVID-19. The protocol was immunoSEQ multiplex PCR, while the TCRdb copy is restricted to in-frame clones and leaves out a portion. The sample lists 65,000 to 95,000 clones; 85% to 90% were seen once. Sample: peripheral blood. The receptors here all came from a man aged 80 or over with acute or convalescent COVID-19. The CDR3 runs from the conserved cysteine through the conserved F or W. The D gene is left open where the match is weak. Where a row states a size, it is once, few, many or the class of an expanded clone; other rows omit it.

V gene: TRBV11-2; D gene: TRBD1; clone size: once; J gene: TRBJ2-5; CDR3 protein: CASSLGQGGTQYF; CDR3 DNA: TGTGCCAGCAGCTTAGGACAGGGGGGGACCCAGTACTTC
V gene: TRBV7-9; D gene: .; clone size: .; J gene: TRBJ1-1; CDR3 protein: CASIPTDTNTEAFF; CDR3 DNA: TGTGCCAGCATCCCCACGGACACCAACACTGAAGCTTTCTTT
V gene: TRBV3-1/TRBV3-2; D gene: .; clone size: .; J gene: TRBJ1-2; CDR3 protein: CASSRQGNYGYTF; CDR3 DNA: TGTGCCAGCAGCCGCCAGGGGAACTATGGCTACACCTTC
V gene: TRBV5-4; D gene: TRBD2; clone size: .; J gene: TRBJ2-1; CDR3 protein: CASSRGGAQDNEQFF; CDR3 DNA: TGTGCCAGCAGCCGCGGGGGGGCCCAGGACAATGAGCAGTTCTTC
V gene: TRBV4-1; D gene: .; clone size: .; J gene: TRBJ1-1; CDR3 protein: CASSQDEGTEAFF; CDR3 DNA: TGCGCCAGCAGCCAAGATGAGGGCACTGAAGCTTTCTTT
V gene: TRBV27; D gene: TRBD1; clone size: .; J gene: TRBJ2-7; CDR3 protein: CASSFMDRGEQYF; CDR3 DNA: TGTGCCAGCAGTTTCATGGACAGGGGCGAGCAGTACTTC
V gene: TRBV6-1; D gene: TRBD1; clone size: .; J gene: TRBJ2-7; CDR3 protein: CASSETGTGAYEQYF; CDR3 DNA: TGTGCCAGCAGTGAGACCGGGACAGGGGCCTACGAGCAGTACTTC
V gene: TRBV5-1; D gene: .; clone size: few; J gene: TRBJ2-1; CDR3 protein: CASSADQGNEQFF; CDR3 DNA: TGCGCCAGCAGCGCCGATCAGGGCAATGAGCAGTTCTTC
V gene: TRBV6-6; D gene: .; clone size: .; J gene: TRBJ1-3; CDR3 protein: CASSINQGAAGNTIYF; CDR3 DNA: TGTGCCAGCAGTATCAATCAAGGGGCTGCTGGAAACACCATATATTTT
V gene: TRBV15; D gene: TRBD1; clone size: .; J gene: TRBJ1-2; CDR3 protein: CATSRATGDGYTF; CDR3 DNA: TGTGCCACCAGCAGAGCCACAGGGGATGGCTACACCTTC
V gene: TRBV5-5; D gene: TRBD1; clone size: .; J gene: TRBJ1-2; CDR3 protein: CASSLLSTGDGYTF; CDR3 DNA: TGTGCCAGCAGCCTGCTTTCGACAGGGGATGGCTACACCTTC
V gene: TRBV3-1/TRBV3-2; D gene: .; clone size: few; J gene: TRBJ2-7; CDR3 protein: CASSQAQEDEQYF; CDR3 DNA: TGTGCCAGCAGCCAAGCCCAGGAAGACGAGCAGTACTTC
V gene: TRBV6-5; D gene: .; clone size: .; J gene: TRBJ1-4; CDR3 protein: CASSYSGEASGEKLFF; CDR3 DNA: TGTGCCAGCAGTTACTCGGGGGAGGCCAGCGGTGAAAAACTGTTTTTT
V gene: TRBV19; D gene: .; clone size: .; J gene: TRBJ2-1; CDR3 protein: CASSEGAVYYNEQFF; CDR3 DNA: TGTGCCAGTAGTGAAGGAGCGGTCTACTACAATGAGCAGTTCTTC
V gene: TRBV12-5; D gene: .; clone size: once; J gene: TRBJ1-1; CDR3 protein: CACSSRSDTEAFF; CDR3 DNA: TGTGCTTGCTCTAGCCGTAGCGACACTGAAGCTTTCTTT
V gene: TRBV4-1; D gene: .; clone size: .; J gene: TRBJ2-3; CDR3 protein: CASSQAPGTPHFTDTQYF; CDR3 DNA: TGCGCCAGCAGCCAGGCCCCCGGGACACCCCATTTCACAGATACGCAGTATTTT